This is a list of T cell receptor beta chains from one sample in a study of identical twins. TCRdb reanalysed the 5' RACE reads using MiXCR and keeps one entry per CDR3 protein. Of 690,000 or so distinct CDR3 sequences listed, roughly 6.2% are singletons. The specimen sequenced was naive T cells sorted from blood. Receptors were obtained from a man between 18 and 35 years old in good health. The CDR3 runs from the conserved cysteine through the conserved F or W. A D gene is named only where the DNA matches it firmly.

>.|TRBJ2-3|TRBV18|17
CASSPPGRPFNTDTQYF
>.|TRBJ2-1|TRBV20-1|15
CSARGRGQVYNEQFF
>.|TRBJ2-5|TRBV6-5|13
CASSYSNQETQYF
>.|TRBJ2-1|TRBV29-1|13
CSVERDRFYEQFF
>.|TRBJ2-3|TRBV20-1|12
CSASDNTVGQYF
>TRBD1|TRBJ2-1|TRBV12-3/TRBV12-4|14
CASNPGQDYNEQFF
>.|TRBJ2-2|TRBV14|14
CASSPERNTGELFF
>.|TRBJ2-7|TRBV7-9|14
CASSHGRGLYEQYF
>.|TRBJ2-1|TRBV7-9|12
CASSSEWVEQFF
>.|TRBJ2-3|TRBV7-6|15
CASSPPPWSGDTQYF
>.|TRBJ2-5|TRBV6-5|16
CASSSRTEILGETQYF
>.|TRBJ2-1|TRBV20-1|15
CSASKGLAIYNEQFF
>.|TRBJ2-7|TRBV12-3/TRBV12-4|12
CASSLIPHEQYF
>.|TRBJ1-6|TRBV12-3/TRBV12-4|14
CASLGSSYNSPLHF
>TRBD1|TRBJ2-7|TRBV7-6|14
CASSQRTGPYEQYF
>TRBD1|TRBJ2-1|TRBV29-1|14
CSVVGQGAYNEQFF
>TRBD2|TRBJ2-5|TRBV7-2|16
CASSLGMTSGRETQYF
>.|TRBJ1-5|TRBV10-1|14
CATQPDRRNQPQHF
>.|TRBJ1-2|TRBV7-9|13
CASSIQGRGGYTF
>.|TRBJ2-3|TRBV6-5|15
CASSYSLTSTDTQYF
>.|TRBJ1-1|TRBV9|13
CASSGEGGTEAFF
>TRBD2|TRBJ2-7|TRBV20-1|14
CSASRTSGIGEQYF